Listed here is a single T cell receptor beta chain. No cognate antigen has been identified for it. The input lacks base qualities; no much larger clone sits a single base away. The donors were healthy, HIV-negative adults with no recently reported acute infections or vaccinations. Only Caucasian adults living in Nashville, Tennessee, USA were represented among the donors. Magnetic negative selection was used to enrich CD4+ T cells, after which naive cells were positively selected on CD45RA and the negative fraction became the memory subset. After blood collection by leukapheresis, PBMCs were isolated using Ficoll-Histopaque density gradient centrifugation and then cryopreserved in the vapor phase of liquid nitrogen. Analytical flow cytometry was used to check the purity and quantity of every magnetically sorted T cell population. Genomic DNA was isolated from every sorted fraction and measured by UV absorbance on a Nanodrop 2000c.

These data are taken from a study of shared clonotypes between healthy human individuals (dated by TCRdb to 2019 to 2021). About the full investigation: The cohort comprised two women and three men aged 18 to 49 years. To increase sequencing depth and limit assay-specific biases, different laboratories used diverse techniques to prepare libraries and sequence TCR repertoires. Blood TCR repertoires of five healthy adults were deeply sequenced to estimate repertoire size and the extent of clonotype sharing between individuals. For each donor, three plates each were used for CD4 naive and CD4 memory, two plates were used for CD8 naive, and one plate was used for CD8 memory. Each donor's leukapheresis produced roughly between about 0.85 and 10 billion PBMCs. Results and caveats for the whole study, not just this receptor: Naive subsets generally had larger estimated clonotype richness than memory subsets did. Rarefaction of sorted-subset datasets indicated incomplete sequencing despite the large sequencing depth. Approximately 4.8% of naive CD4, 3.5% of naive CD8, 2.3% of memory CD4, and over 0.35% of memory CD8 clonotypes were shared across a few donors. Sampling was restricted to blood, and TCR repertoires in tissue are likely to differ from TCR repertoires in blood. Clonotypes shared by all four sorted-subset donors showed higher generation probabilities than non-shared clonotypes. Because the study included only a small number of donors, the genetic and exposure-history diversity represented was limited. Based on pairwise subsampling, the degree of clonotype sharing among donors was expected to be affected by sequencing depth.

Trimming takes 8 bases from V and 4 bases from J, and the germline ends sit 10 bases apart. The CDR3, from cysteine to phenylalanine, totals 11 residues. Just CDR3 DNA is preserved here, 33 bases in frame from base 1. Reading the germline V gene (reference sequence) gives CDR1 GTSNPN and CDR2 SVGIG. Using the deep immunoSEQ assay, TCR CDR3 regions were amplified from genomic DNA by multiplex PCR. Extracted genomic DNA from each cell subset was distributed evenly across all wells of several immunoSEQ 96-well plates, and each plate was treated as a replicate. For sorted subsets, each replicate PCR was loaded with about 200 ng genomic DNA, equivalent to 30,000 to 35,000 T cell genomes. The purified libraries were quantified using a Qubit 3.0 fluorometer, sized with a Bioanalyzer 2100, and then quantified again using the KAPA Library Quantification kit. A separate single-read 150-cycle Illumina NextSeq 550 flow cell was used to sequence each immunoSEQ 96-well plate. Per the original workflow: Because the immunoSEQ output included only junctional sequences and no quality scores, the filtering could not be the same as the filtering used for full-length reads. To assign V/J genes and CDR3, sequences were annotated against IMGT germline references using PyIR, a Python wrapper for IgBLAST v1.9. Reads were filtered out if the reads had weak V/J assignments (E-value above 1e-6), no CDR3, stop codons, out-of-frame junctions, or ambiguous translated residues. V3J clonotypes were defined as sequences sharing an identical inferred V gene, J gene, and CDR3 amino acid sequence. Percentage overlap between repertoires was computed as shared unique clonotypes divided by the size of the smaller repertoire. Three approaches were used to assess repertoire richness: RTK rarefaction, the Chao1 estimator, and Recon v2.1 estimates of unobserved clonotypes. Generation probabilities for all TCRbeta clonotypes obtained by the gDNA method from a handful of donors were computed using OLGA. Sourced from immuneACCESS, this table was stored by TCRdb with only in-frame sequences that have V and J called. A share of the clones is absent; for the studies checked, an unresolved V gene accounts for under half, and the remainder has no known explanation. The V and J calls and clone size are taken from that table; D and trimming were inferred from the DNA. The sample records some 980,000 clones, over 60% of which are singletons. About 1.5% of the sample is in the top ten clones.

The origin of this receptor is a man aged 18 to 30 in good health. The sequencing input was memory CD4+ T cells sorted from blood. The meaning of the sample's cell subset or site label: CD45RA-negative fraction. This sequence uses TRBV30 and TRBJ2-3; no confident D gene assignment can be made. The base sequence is TGTGCCGGGTCGAGTCCAGATACGCAGTATTTT. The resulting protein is CAGSSPDTQYF.